The entry below describes one T cell receptor beta chain. Its antigen remains unknown. The V end lost 3 bases, the J end lost 4 bases, and 16 bases lay between the germline ends. Germline assignment: CDR1 LNHDA and CDR2 SQIVND (reference sequence). This CDR3 contains 15 residues. The data stem from a study of identifying expanded T cells in peripheral blood. Study outcomes and limitations: Technical replicates showed roughly 1.2 changed clones; approximately 2 weeks 15 to 20; four weeks 19. Variance in clone template counts between roughly two-week samples significantly increased with total template count across all healthy donors.

Some clones are missing from TCRdb's copy, which holds only in-frame ones; the method was immunoSEQ multiplex PCR. Of tens of thousands of clones in the sample, over 75% were seen once. No infections or other immune events were documented during collection. The V call is TRBV19, the J call TRBJ2-7; possible D gene TRBD2, 6 bases. Sequenced material: blood. This TCR was recovered from a person aged 18 to 70 in good health. The CDR3 nucleotides read TGTGCCAGTAGTATTATCGACGCAGGAGGGTACGAGCAGTACTTC. Amino acid sequence: CASSIIDAGGYEQYF.